This T cell receptor (beta chain) was recorded in a study of T cell repertoires in cytomegalovirus infection. Overall study: Selected CMV epitopes included recently identified HLA-C-restricted ones as well as well-studied HLA-B-restricted ones. Public TCR beta signatures indicated both CMV infection and matching HLA type. Study outcomes and limitations: There were HLA-C-restricted CMV-specific TCR beta clonotypes dominating the ex vivo response.

The CDR3 is 13 amino acids. V was shortened by 6 bases and J by 4 bases, with 12 bases between the two germline ends. Germline V gives CDR1 MNHEY, CDR2 SMNVEV (reference sequence). Via MiXCR, TCRdb re-called the reads, giving one row per CDR3 protein. The sample lists under 200,000 distinct CDR3 sequences; less than 25% were seen once. Of note for this clonotype: Antigen unknown.

Material: CD8+ T cells from cultured PBMCs, obtained from culture after CMV antigen stimulation. The TCR sequence derives from a human donor in good health (CMV status not recorded). Some clones in this sample may be carry-over from other donors' samples. The chain links TRBV27 to TRBJ1-2; D is uncertain. CDR3 protein: CASSKNPLYGYTF. The CDR3 DNA sequence: TGTGCCAGCAGCAAAAACCCGCTCTATGGCTACACCTTC.